Shown below are 7 T cell receptor beta chains from a single sample sequenced in a study of shared clonotypes between healthy human individuals. Libraries were prepared by immunoSEQ multiplex PCR; TCRdb keeps only in-frame clonotypes and omits some of them. The table lists 2.3 million or so clones, approximately 93% of them singletons, with 0.35% to 0.45% in the top ten. Sequences were obtained from naive CD4+ T cells from PBMCs. Subset denoted: CD45RA+ positively selected. These receptors all come from a young man in good health. Some clones in this sample may be carry-over from other donors' samples.

Here the CDR3 reads CASSFPIGGQETQYF. CDR3 bases: TGTGCCAGCAGCTTCCCAATAGGGGGTCAAGAGACCCAGTACTTC. The V gene is TRBV7-9, the J gene TRBJ2-5, with D maybe TRBD1 (6 bases). This CDR3 contains 15 residues. Trimming cost V 3 bases and J 2 bases, with 13 bases left between them. CDR1 SEHNR and CDR2 FQNEAQ come from the germline V gene (reference sequence).

This clone has a single count. V and J are TRBV28 and TRBJ2-1; 11 positions agree with TRBD2. The CDR3 is made up of 20 amino acids. CDR1 and CDR2 (germline): MDHEN, SYDVKM. V lost 3 bases, J lost 0 bases, and 13 bases stayed unmatched. CDR3 sequence (DNA): TGTGCCAGCAGTTTTCGACTAGCGGGAAGATGGGGTAGCTCCTACAATGAGCAGTTCTTC. This codes for CASSFRLAGRWGSSYNEQFF.

V and J are TRBV21-1 and TRBJ2-7; the table's D gene call, TRBD1, was not cross checked with the DNA. TRBV21-1 is termed a pseudogene. The CDR3 length is 11 residues. CDR3 region: CASKDNYEQYF. The CDR3 DNA follows: TGTGCCAGCAAGGACAACTACGAGCAGTACTTC.

The gene calls are TRBV6-5 and TRBJ1-1; maybe TRBD1 (6 bases). The germline V and J ends were trimmed by 2 bases and 7 bases, with 14 bases remaining between them. Germline assignment: CDR1 MNHEY and CDR2 SVGAGI. The CDR3 consists of 14 residues. The CDR3: CASSYQGRTVEAFF. The CDR3 region has the DNA TGTGCCAGCAGTTACCAGGGCCGGACAGTTGAAGCTTTCTTT.

The chain uses TRBV4-2 and TRBJ2-7; 9 nucleotides line up with TRBD1. J was trimmed by 6 bases and V by 2 bases; bases with no gene match: 8. Germline V gene lookup returns CDR1 LGHNA and CDR2 YNFKEQ. The CDR3 loop spans 15 amino acids. In DNA form, the CDR3 reads TGTGCCAGCAGCCAAACCGGGACAGGGAGAACCGAGCAGTACTTC. Encoded protein: CASSQTGTGRTEQYF.

The chain carries TRBV30 and TRBJ1-2, with 7 nucleotides matching TRBD1. Trimming took 7 bases from V and 8 from J; bases not matched to a gene: 7. Germline V lookup: CDR1 GTSNPN, CDR2 SVGIG (reference sequence). The CDR3 covers 11 residues. The chain's CDR3 is CAFDRDGGYTF. In nucleotides, the CDR3 is TGTGCCTTCGACAGGGATGGAGGCTACACCTTC.

This rearrangement joins TRBV18 to TRBJ1-2, with 7 bases fitting TRBD1. Germline V CDR1 and CDR2: KGHSH, LQKENI. With 0 bases clipped from V and 4 bases from J, the junction kept 5 bases outside the gene matches. The CDR3 runs to 15 residues. The CDR3 DNA reads TGTGCCAGCTCACCACCACCGACAGGGATCTATGGCTACACCTTC. Its protein product is CASSPPPTGIYGYTF.